These T cell receptor beta chains were read from a single sample in a study of T cells in Graves' hyperthyroidism and ophthalmopathy. TCRdb called the multiplex PCR reads again in MiXCR, with one record for every CDR3 protein. The sample shows 500,000 to 550,000 distinct CDR3 sequences, less than 20% of them seen only once. The sequenced material came from blood. Receptors were obtained from a man in his forties or fifties with Graves' ophthalmopathy. The CDR3 runs from the conserved cysteine through the conserved F or W. D genes are given only for firm matches. Clone size is given for some rows only: seen once, a few or many times, or a class if the clone is expanded.

V,size,D,J,DNA,CDR3
TRBV5-6,many,-,TRBJ1-5,TGTGCCAGCAGCTTGAAGGGGTCCGGATGGAATCAGCCCCAGCATTTT,CASSLKGSGWNQPQHF
TRBV20-1,-,-,TRBJ2-7,TGCAGTGCAAGATGGAGGGGCCGAGGATACGAGCAGTACTTC,CSARWRGRGYEQYF
TRBV12-3/TRBV12-4,-,-,TRBJ1-5,TGTGCCAGCAGTTTATGGGGTGATCAGCCCCAGCATTTT,CASSLWGDQPQHF
TRBV3-1,few,TRBD2,TRBJ2-2,TGTGCCAGCAGCCAAGAGACTAGCGGGGGGGCGCCGTTCGGGGAGCTGTTTTTT,CASSQETSGGAPFGELFF
TRBV11-2,-,TRBD2,TRBJ2-1,TGTGCCAGCAGCTACCTACGGACTAGCGGGATTTACAATGAGCAGTTCTTC,CASSYLRTSGIYNEQFF
TRBV27,many,-,TRBJ1-1,TGTGCCAGCAGTTACGTCGGGACCCAGATCGCTGAAGCTTTCTTT,CASSYVGTQIAEAFF
TRBV10-3,-,-,TRBJ2-2,TGTGCCGCCGAGGGCAGATTGAACACCGGGGAGCTGTTTTTT,CAAEGRLNTGELFF
TRBV20-1,-,-,TRBJ2-1,TGCAGTGCTGAGGGGACCCCCAATGAGCAGTTCTTC,CSAEGTPNEQFF
TRBV10-3,-,-,TRBJ2-3,TGTGCCAGCGAGAGCTCGACTGCCACCGGGGGTACGCAGTATTTT,CASESSTATGGTQYF
TRBV7-6,-,-,TRBJ2-7,TGTGCCAGCAACCCCAGATCGGGGGCTTCCTACGAGCAGTACTTC,CASNPRSGASYEQYF
TRBV4-1,few,-,TRBJ2-3,TGCGCCAGCAGCCAAGCGGCCCGCAGGGCTCCCACAGATACGCAGTATTTT,CASSQAARRAPTDTQYF
TRBV7-2,-,-,TRBJ1-2,TGTGCCAGCAGCTTACCGACAGGTGTGAACTATGGCTACACCTTC,CASSLPTGVNYGYTF
TRBV6-1,-,TRBD1,TRBJ2-2,TGTGCCAGCGCCTCGACAGGGTTGAACACCGGGGAGCTGTTTTTT,CASASTGLNTGELFF
TRBV5-1,many,-,TRBJ1-1,TGCGCCAGCAGCCATACAGGGTGGGACACTGAAGCTTTCTTT,CASSHTGWDTEAFF
TRBV29-1,many,-,TRBJ1-1,TGCAGCGTGGGGGCCTCCATGAACACTGAAGCTTTCTTT,CSVGASMNTEAFF
TRBV20-1,many,TRBD1,TRBJ2-3,TGCAGTGCTAGGGGACAGGTAGATACGCAGTATTTT,CSARGQVDTQYF
TRBV5-5,once,-,TRBJ1-3,TGTGCCAGCAGCTTGAGGGCTGGAAACACCATATATTTT,CASSLRAGNTIYF
TRBV5-1,few,-,TRBJ2-7,TGCGCCAGCAGCTTGAGGGATCCCAGCTCCTACGAGCAGTACTTC,CASSLRDPSSYEQYF
TRBV5-1,many,-,TRBJ2-2,TGCGCCAGCAGCTTGGCGCAAGGGGGACGGGCCGGGGAGCTGTTTTTT,CASSLAQGGRAGELFF
TRBV7-3,many,TRBD2,TRBJ2-7,TGTGCCAGCAGCCCGGGACTAGGATACTACGAGCAGTACTTC,CASSPGLGYYEQYF
TRBV5-6,-,TRBD1,TRBJ2-5,TGTGCCAGCAGCTTACAGGGGGAAATGGGACTTAAAGAGACCCAGTACTTC,CASSLQGEMGLKETQYF
TRBV7-3,many,TRBD2,TRBJ2-1,TGTGCCAGCAGCTTACCCGAAGGACTAGCGGGAGGGGGTAATGAGCAGTTCTTC,CASSLPEGLAGGGNEQFF
TRBV14,-,TRBD1,TRBJ2-1,TGTGCCAGCAGCCGACAGGGGGCGAGGTCCTACAATGAGCAGTTCTTC,CASSRQGARSYNEQFF
TRBV6-1,-,-,TRBJ2-1,TGTGCCAGCAGTGGAACCTCCCCTTGGACACCCAAGAGGAATGAGCAGTTCTTC,CASSGTSPWTPKRNEQFF
TRBV2,few,-,TRBJ1-6,TGTGCCAGCAGTGAAGAAACAGTTTCACCCCTCCACTTT,CASSEETVSPLHF
TRBV5-1,few,TRBD2,TRBJ2-1,TGCGCCAGCAGCTGGAGCGGGGGGGCCTACAATGAGCAGTTCTTC,CASSWSGGAYNEQFF
TRBV30,few,-,TRBJ2-6,TGTGCCTGGAGTGTAGGACACCCCTCTGGGGCCAACGTCCTGACTTTC,CAWSVGHPSGANVLTF
TRBV7-2,many,TRBD1,TRBJ1-3,TGTGCCAGCAGCCCGATCGGACAGGGTCGGGGAAACACCATATATTTT,CASSPIGQGRGNTIYF
TRBV20-1,-,-,TRBJ2-2,TGCAGTGCTCCCCTAGTTAACACCGGGGAGCTGTTTTTT,CSAPLVNTGELFF
TRBV20-1,-,-,TRBJ1-2,TGCAGTGCTAGACCCGGTCCGGGCGAAAGGACTGGCTACACCTTC,CSARPGPGERTGYTF
TRBV5-1,-,TRBD1,TRBJ1-1,TGCGCCAGCAGCTCTTGGACAGGGGAAGACACTGAAGCTTTCTTT,CASSSWTGEDTEAFF
TRBV20-1,-,-,TRBJ2-7,TGCAGTGCTACGGGGGCTTGGGAGCAGTACTTC,CSATGAWEQYF
TRBV10-2,-,-,TRBJ2-3,TGCGCCAGCAGAGAACTAGCAGATACGCAGTATTTT,CASRELADTQYF
TRBV11-2,few,TRBD2,TRBJ2-3,TGTGCCAGCAGCTTAGTCTCTGGGCTGGGGACTAGCGGGGTCCCTACCCTTCATACGCAGTATTTT,CASSLVSGLGTSGVPTLHTQYF
TRBV5-5,few,-,TRBJ1-5,TGTGCCAGCAGCTCCACCCCAGGGAACAGCAATCAGCCCCAGCATTTT,CASSSTPGNSNQPQHF
TRBV10-3,-,-,TRBJ2-2,TGTGCCATCAGTGACCCAAAAGGGGGGACTATGAACACCGGGGAGCTGCTTTTT,CAISDPKGGTMNTGELLF
TRBV18,few,-,TRBJ2-5,TGTGCCAGCTCACCCCAAGCGGGTGGAGAGACCCAGTACTTC,CASSPQAGGETQYF